These T cell receptor beta chains were read from a single sample in a study of vaccination and CD4 T cells after COVID-19. The antigens for these receptors are not known. TCRdb re-called the PCR reads through MiXCR, storing one row per CDR3 protein. There are approximately 10,000 distinct CDR3 sequences in the sample; over 40% occur only once, and approximately 20% lies in the top ten. The specimen comprised cultured CD4+ T cells from blood, sampled after SARS-CoV-2 vaccination. These TCRs come from a human donor with COVID-19. Both conserved end residues are part of each CDR3. D genes are given only for firm matches. Size is omitted from some rows. Given values are once, few, many or a class for expanded clones.

clone_size: .; v_call: TRBV12-3/TRBV12-4; j_call: TRBJ2-1; d_call: .; cdr3_length: 11; cdr3_aa: CVSSSRNEQFF; cdr3_nt: TGTGTCAGCAGTTCGAGGAATGAGCAGTTCTTC
clone_size: few; v_call: TRBV27; j_call: TRBJ1-6; d_call: .; cdr3_length: 13; cdr3_aa: CATRSSYNSPLHF; cdr3_nt: TGTGCCACCCGAAGCTCCTATAATTCACCCCTCCACTTT
clone_size: .; v_call: TRBV7-8; j_call: TRBJ1-5; d_call: .; cdr3_length: 15; cdr3_aa: CASSLAAQSAQPQHF; cdr3_nt: TGTGCCAGCAGCTTAGCGGCGCAGTCGGCTCAGCCCCAGCATTTT
clone_size: .; v_call: TRBV27; j_call: TRBJ2-3; d_call: .; cdr3_length: 15; cdr3_aa: CASSPRATSTDTQYF; cdr3_nt: TGTGCCAGCAGTCCGCGGGCTACTAGCACAGATACGCAGTATTTT
clone_size: .; v_call: TRBV4-1; j_call: TRBJ2-5; d_call: .; cdr3_length: 16; cdr3_aa: CASSRAGGGPRETQYF; cdr3_nt: TGCGCCAGCAGCCGAGCCGGCGGCGGCCCCCGGGAGACCCAGTACTTC
clone_size: few; v_call: TRBV6-1; j_call: TRBJ2-7; d_call: .; cdr3_length: 12; cdr3_aa: CASSPVSYEQYF; cdr3_nt: TGTGCCAGCAGCCCTGTATCCTACGAGCAGTACTTC
clone_size: .; v_call: TRBV28; j_call: TRBJ1-1; d_call: .; cdr3_length: 11; cdr3_aa: CASKQNTEAFF; cdr3_nt: TGTGCCTCCAAACAGAACACTGAAGCTTTCTTT
clone_size: once; v_call: TRBV14; j_call: TRBJ2-1; d_call: TRBD2; cdr3_length: 15; cdr3_aa: CASSQAGGPYNEQFF; cdr3_nt: TGTGCCAGCAGCCAAGCGGGGGGGCCGTACAATGAGCAGTTCTTC
clone_size: .; v_call: TRBV7-2; j_call: TRBJ2-7; d_call: TRBD1; cdr3_length: 15; cdr3_aa: CASSLVEGARYEQYF; cdr3_nt: TGTGCCAGCAGCTTAGTCGAGGGGGCGAGGTACGAGCAGTACTTC
clone_size: few; v_call: TRBV7-9; j_call: TRBJ2-2; d_call: .; cdr3_length: 10; cdr3_aa: CASSGGELFF; cdr3_nt: TGTGCCAGCAGCGGCGGGGAGCTGTTTTTT
clone_size: few; v_call: TRBV20-1; j_call: TRBJ1-1; d_call: .; cdr3_length: 14; cdr3_aa: CSARESGKNTEAFF; cdr3_nt: TGCAGTGCTAGAGAGAGTGGGAAGAACACTGAAGCTTTCTTT
clone_size: .; v_call: TRBV20-1; j_call: TRBJ2-4; d_call: .; cdr3_length: 15; cdr3_aa: CSARDPSGVKNIQYF; cdr3_nt: TGCAGTGCTAGAGATCCCTCTGGGGTTAAAAACATTCAGTACTTC
clone_size: .; v_call: TRBV6-1; j_call: TRBJ2-2; d_call: TRBD1; cdr3_length: 15; cdr3_aa: CASSRTGVTTGELFF; cdr3_nt: TGTGCCAGCAGTCGGACAGGGGTCACGACCGGGGAGCTGTTTTTT
clone_size: once; v_call: TRBV4-1; j_call: TRBJ1-5; d_call: .; cdr3_length: 13; cdr3_aa: CASSQENNQPQHF; cdr3_nt: TGCGCCAGCAGCCAAGAAAACAATCAGCCCCAGCATTTT
clone_size: few; v_call: TRBV27; j_call: TRBJ2-5; d_call: TRBD2; cdr3_length: 14; cdr3_aa: CASSLLAGAGTQYF; cdr3_nt: TGTGCCAGCAGCCTACTAGCGGGGGCCGGGACCCAGTACTTC
clone_size: .; v_call: TRBV4-3; j_call: TRBJ1-5; d_call: TRBD1; cdr3_length: 17; cdr3_aa: CASSPGTGSVGFEPQHF; cdr3_nt: TGCGCCAGCAGCCCCGGGACAGGGTCGGTTGGGTTCGAGCCCCAGCATTTT
clone_size: .; v_call: TRBV6-4; j_call: TRBJ2-1; d_call: .; cdr3_length: 13; cdr3_aa: CASSGKGGNEQFF; cdr3_nt: TGTGCCAGCAGTGGGAAGGGCGGCAATGAGCAGTTCTTC
clone_size: .; v_call: TRBV10-1; j_call: TRBJ2-4; d_call: .; cdr3_length: 15; cdr3_aa: CASRSTPRRRNIQYF; cdr3_nt: TGCGCCAGCAGAAGCACTCCAAGGAGGAGGAACATTCAGTACTTC
clone_size: .; v_call: TRBV24-1; j_call: TRBJ2-2; d_call: .; cdr3_length: 16; cdr3_aa: CATSDFTREGTGELFF; cdr3_nt: TGTGCCACCAGTGATTTTACCAGGGAAGGCACCGGGGAGCTGTTTTTT
clone_size: few; v_call: TRBV10-1; j_call: TRBJ1-1; d_call: .; cdr3_length: 11; cdr3_aa: CASSRGTEAFF; cdr3_nt: TGCGCCAGTTCTAGGGGCACTGAAGCTTTCTTT
clone_size: .; v_call: TRBV11-2; j_call: TRBJ2-5; d_call: TRBD2; cdr3_length: 17; cdr3_aa: CASSPGLAGGLVETQYF; cdr3_nt: TGTGCCAGCAGCCCAGGACTAGCGGGGGGGCTTGTCGAGACCCAGTACTTC
clone_size: .; v_call: TRBV7-2; j_call: TRBJ1-1; d_call: .; cdr3_length: 15; cdr3_aa: CASSSRTAGDTEAFF; cdr3_nt: TGTGCCAGCAGCTCGAGGACGGCGGGTGACACTGAAGCTTTCTTT
clone_size: .; v_call: TRBV19; j_call: TRBJ1-2; d_call: .; cdr3_length: 16; cdr3_aa: CASSMLEGLGRYGYTF; cdr3_nt: TGTGCCAGTAGTATGTTAGAGGGGCTTGGTCGCTATGGCTACACCTTC
clone_size: .; v_call: TRBV5-3; j_call: TRBJ2-7; d_call: .; cdr3_length: 13; cdr3_aa: CARSLQSTYEQYF; cdr3_nt: TGTGCCAGAAGCCTACAGTCTACCTACGAGCAGTACTTC
clone_size: .; v_call: TRBV20-1; j_call: TRBJ1-2; d_call: .; cdr3_length: 11; cdr3_aa: CSAREGYGYTF; cdr3_nt: TGCAGTGCTAGGGAGGGCTATGGCTACACCTTC
clone_size: .; v_call: TRBV7-9; j_call: TRBJ1-2; d_call: .; cdr3_length: 14; cdr3_aa: CASSLAVGGNGYTF; cdr3_nt: TGTGCCAGCAGCTTAGCGGTCGGGGGGAATGGCTACACCTTC
clone_size: once; v_call: TRBV7-2; j_call: TRBJ1-4; d_call: .; cdr3_length: 15; cdr3_aa: CASRLTGGGFEKLFF; cdr3_nt: TGTGCCAGCAGATTAACAGGAGGGGGGTTTGAAAAACTGTTTTTT
clone_size: .; v_call: TRBV10-2; j_call: TRBJ2-2; d_call: .; cdr3_length: 13; cdr3_aa: CASRLGNTGELFF; cdr3_nt: TGCGCCAGCCGGCTAGGAAACACCGGGGAGCTGTTTTTT
clone_size: few; v_call: TRBV6-1; j_call: TRBJ1-1; d_call: .; cdr3_length: 11; cdr3_aa: CASRTLTEAFF; cdr3_nt: TGTGCCAGCAGGACACTAACTGAAGCTTTCTTT
clone_size: .; v_call: TRBV5-6; j_call: TRBJ2-1; d_call: .; cdr3_length: 15; cdr3_aa: CASSFGRSSYNEQFF; cdr3_nt: TGTGCCAGCAGCTTTGGTCGAAGCTCCTACAATGAGCAGTTCTTC
clone_size: .; v_call: TRBV5-1; j_call: TRBJ1-2; d_call: .; cdr3_length: 13; cdr3_aa: CASSLGRQYGYTF; cdr3_nt: TGCGCCAGCAGTCTAGGCAGGCAGTATGGCTACACCTTC
clone_size: .; v_call: TRBV20-1; j_call: TRBJ2-7; d_call: .; cdr3_length: 16; cdr3_aa: CSARVVGQFPTGEQYF; cdr3_nt: TGCAGTGCTAGAGTGGTCGGCCAATTCCCCACGGGCGAGCAGTACTTC
clone_size: .; v_call: TRBV11-3; j_call: TRBJ2-5; d_call: .; cdr3_length: 14; cdr3_aa: CASSIQGIQETQYF; cdr3_nt: TGTGCCAGCAGCATACAGGGCATCCAAGAGACCCAGTACTTC
clone_size: .; v_call: TRBV28; j_call: TRBJ2-7; d_call: TRBD2; cdr3_length: 15; cdr3_aa: CASSWGGGQTYKQYF; cdr3_nt: TGTGCCAGCAGTTGGGGCGGGGGGCAAACCTACAAGCAGTACTTC
clone_size: .; v_call: TRBV9; j_call: TRBJ2-6; d_call: .; cdr3_length: 14; cdr3_aa: CASSTASGANVLTF; cdr3_nt: TGTGCCAGCAGCACCGCGTCTGGGGCCAACGTCCTGACTTTC
clone_size: .; v_call: TRBV29-1; j_call: TRBJ2-3; d_call: .; cdr3_length: 17; cdr3_aa: CSVRVGVAGLSTDTQYF; cdr3_nt: TGCAGCGTCCGAGTTGGCGTGGCGGGTCTGAGCACAGATACGCAGTATTTT
clone_size: .; v_call: TRBV5-4; j_call: TRBJ1-2; d_call: TRBD1; cdr3_length: 14; cdr3_aa: CASSLVSGGDGYTF; cdr3_nt: TGTGCCAGCAGCTTGGTATCAGGGGGGGATGGCTACACCTTC
clone_size: .; v_call: TRBV23-1; j_call: TRBJ1-2; d_call: .; cdr3_length: 13; cdr3_aa: CASSQSPGYGYTF; cdr3_nt: TGCGCCAGCAGTCAATCCCCTGGCTATGGCTACACCTTC
clone_size: .; v_call: TRBV25-1; j_call: TRBJ2-2; d_call: .; cdr3_length: 14; cdr3_aa: CASSPSGNTGELFF; cdr3_nt: TGTGCCAGCAGTCCTTCGGGTAACACCGGGGAGCTGTTTTTT
clone_size: few; v_call: TRBV6-1; j_call: TRBJ1-6; d_call: TRBD1; cdr3_length: 16; cdr3_aa: CASGTGSVGYNSPLHF; cdr3_nt: TGTGCGAGCGGGACAGGGAGCGTTGGTTATAATTCACCCCTCCACTTT
clone_size: once; v_call: TRBV7-2; j_call: TRBJ2-1; d_call: .; cdr3_length: 13; cdr3_aa: CASSFSTSNEQFF; cdr3_nt: TGTGCCAGCAGCTTCTCGACTAGTAATGAGCAGTTCTTC
clone_size: .; v_call: TRBV5-6; j_call: TRBJ2-2; d_call: TRBD1; cdr3_length: 17; cdr3_aa: CASSLVGQGGSTGELFF; cdr3_nt: TGTGCCAGCAGCTTGGTGGGACAGGGGGGGAGCACCGGGGAGCTGTTTTTT
clone_size: .; v_call: TRBV24-1; j_call: TRBJ2-2; d_call: TRBD1; cdr3_length: 14; cdr3_aa: CATRRTGNTGELFF; cdr3_nt: TGTGCCACCAGACGGACAGGGAACACCGGGGAGCTGTTTTTT
clone_size: few; v_call: TRBV20-1; j_call: TRBJ2-5; d_call: TRBD2; cdr3_length: 14; cdr3_aa: CSARDLAGGETQYF; cdr3_nt: TGCAGTGCTAGAGATTTAGCGGGGGGGGAGACCCAGTACTTC
clone_size: .; v_call: TRBV10-3; j_call: TRBJ1-1; d_call: .; cdr3_length: 12; cdr3_aa: CAISESGFQAFF; cdr3_nt: TGTGCCATCAGTGAGTCAGGGTTCCAAGCTTTCTTT